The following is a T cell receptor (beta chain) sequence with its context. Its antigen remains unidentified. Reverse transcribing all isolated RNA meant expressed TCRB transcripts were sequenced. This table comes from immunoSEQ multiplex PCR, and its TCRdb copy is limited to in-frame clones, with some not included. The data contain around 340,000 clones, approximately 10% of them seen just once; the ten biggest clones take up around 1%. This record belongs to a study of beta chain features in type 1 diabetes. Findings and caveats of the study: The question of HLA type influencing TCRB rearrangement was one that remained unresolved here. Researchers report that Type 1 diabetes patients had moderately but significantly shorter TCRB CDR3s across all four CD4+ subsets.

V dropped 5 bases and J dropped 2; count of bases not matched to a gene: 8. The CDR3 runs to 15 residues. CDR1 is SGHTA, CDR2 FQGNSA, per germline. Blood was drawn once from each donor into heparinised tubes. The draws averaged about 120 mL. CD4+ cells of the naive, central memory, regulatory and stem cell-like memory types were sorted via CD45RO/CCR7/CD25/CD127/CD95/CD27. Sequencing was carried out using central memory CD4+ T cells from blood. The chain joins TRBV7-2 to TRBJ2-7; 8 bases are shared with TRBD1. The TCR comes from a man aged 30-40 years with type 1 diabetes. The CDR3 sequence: CASSRKTGATYEQYF. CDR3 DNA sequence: TGTGCCAGCAGCCGAAAGACAGGGGCCACCTACGAGCAGTACTTC.